Detailed here is one T cell receptor (beta chain). Its specificity is not known. This sample was taken from a study of T cells in Graves' hyperthyroidism and ophthalmopathy. Study-wide points: Blood shared most expanded thyroid clonotypes above 0.001.

A Clinical Activity Score of at least 3, a NOSPECS grade of at least 4 and a duration under 3 months were recorded in the ophthalmopathy patients. There were TCR beta CDR3 regions amplified from RNA transcripts. With the HTBI primer set, the TCR CDR3 went through a first round of RT-PCR. Each CDR3 protein gets one entry after TCRdb re-called the multiplex PCR reads with MiXCR. The repertoire holds 500,000 to 550,000 distinct CDR3 sequences, with just under 20% as singletons. Germline V gene data show CDR1 as LGHNA and CDR2 as YNFKEQ. The trim removed 0 bases at V and 2 bases at J, leaving 12 bases unmatched. This CDR3 region has 19 residues.

This TCR came from a man aged 35 to 55 with Graves' ophthalmopathy. Sequenced material: blood. This chain joins TRBV4-2 and TRBJ1-4; TRBD1 aligns across 7 bases. The DNA for the CDR3 is TGTGCCAGCAGCCAAGAATGGTACAGGGGCAGCAACACTAATGAAAAACTGTTTTTT. It encodes CASSQEWYRGSNTNEKLFF.